The rows below give T cell receptor beta chains drawn from one sample of a study of blood T cell repertoires in COVID-19. This table comes from immunoSEQ multiplex PCR, and its TCRdb copy is limited to in-frame clones, with some not included. The table records some 250,000 clones, 85% to 90% of them present only once. Source material: peripheral blood. These TCRs come from a woman younger than 45 with COVID-19, enrolled during active disease. CDR3s include the opening cysteine and the closing phenylalanine or tryptophan. D genes are given only for firm matches. Rows give clone size only sometimes, using once, few, many, or a class for an expanded clone.

D gene	CDR3 length	J gene	clone size	V gene	CDR3 protein	CDR3 DNA
.	15	TRBJ2-3	.	TRBV7-9	CASSLVGLSTDTQYF	TGTGCCAGCAGCTTAGTCGGTTTGTCCACAGATACGCAGTATTTT
.	15	TRBJ1-6	.	TRBV3-1/TRBV3-2	CASSQEEASGSPLHF	TGTGCCAGCAGCCAAGAGGAGGCATCGGGGTCACCCCTCCACTTT
.	14	TRBJ2-7	.	TRBV5-1	CASSPWDIPHEQYF	TGCGCCAGCAGCCCATGGGACATTCCCCACGAGCAGTACTTC
.	15	TRBJ2-2	once	TRBV6-5	CASSYNRKNTGELFF	TGTGCCAGCAGTTACAACAGAAAGAACACCGGGGAGCTGTTTTTT
TRBD2	14	TRBJ2-1	.	TRBV29-1	CSVVAGEFYNEQFF	TGCAGCGTTGTAGCGGGGGAGTTCTACAATGAGCAGTTCTTC
TRBD1	13	TRBJ1-4	.	TRBV3-1/TRBV3-2	CASSPDEGARLFF	TGTGCCAGCAGCCCCGATGAGGGGGCAAGACTGTTTTTT
.	11	TRBJ2-1	.	TRBV29-1	CSAEPYNEQFF	TGCAGCGCGGAGCCCTACAATGAGCAGTTCTTC
TRBD1	13	TRBJ1-2	once	TRBV2	CASTKDRNYGYTF	TGTGCCAGCACCAAGGACAGGAACTATGGCTACACCTTC
TRBD2	13	TRBJ2-1	.	TRBV5-6	CASRLSGNNEQFF	TGTGCCAGCAGACTTAGCGGGAACAATGAGCAGTTCTTC
.	13	TRBJ1-6	few	TRBV27	CASRGAANSPLHF	TGTGCCAGCAGGGGGGCAGCTAATTCACCCCTCCACTTT
.	12	TRBJ1-2	once	TRBV19	CASTRPGYGYTF	TGTGCCAGTACGCGCCCGGGCTATGGCTACACCTTC
TRBD2	18	TRBJ2-3	.	TRBV5-1	CASSLGISAGGTTDTQYF	TGCGCCAGCAGCTTGGGTATCTCCGCGGGGGGTACCACAGATACGCAGTATTTT
TRBD1	14	TRBJ1-2	.	TRBV30	CATPGQGARYGYTF	TGTGCCACCCCCGGGCAGGGGGCACGATATGGCTACACCTTC
TRBD2	13	TRBJ2-7	.	TRBV6-6	CASTLGLVNEQYF	TGTGCCAGCACGCTCGGACTAGTAAACGAGCAGTACTTC
.	17	TRBJ1-3	.	TRBV5-1	CASSLEAGPSSGNTIYF	TGCGCCAGCAGCTTGGAAGCGGGACCCAGCTCTGGAAACACCATATATTTT
.	14	TRBJ1-2	.	TRBV6-5	CASSSTARPWGYTF	TGTGCCAGCAGTTCGACAGCCAGGCCCTGGGGCTACACCTTC
.	14	TRBJ2-7	.	TRBV7-5	CVRSSRDRGGEQYF	TGTGTCAGAAGCTCGCGCGACAGGGGGGGTGAGCAGTACTTC
.	16	TRBJ1-2	.	TRBV6-4	CASSDSTGTYFYGYTF	TGTGCCAGCAGTGACTCGACGGGGACTTACTTCTATGGCTACACCTTC
TRBD2	12	TRBJ2-3	once	TRBV29-1	CSVGMVIGTTHF	TGCAGCGTTGGAATGGTTATTGGGACTACTCATTTT
.	15	TRBJ2-3	.	TRBV6-5	CASSYSGTPGDTQYF	TGTGCCAGCAGTTACTCCGGGACTCCCGGGGATACGCAGTATTTT
TRBD2	15	TRBJ2-2	few	TRBV28	CASRPTSGSTGELFF	TGTGCCAGCAGACCGACTAGCGGGAGCACCGGGGAGCTGTTTTTT
TRBD2	16	TRBJ2-1	.	TRBV10-2	CASSESTGGRGNEQFF	TGCGCCAGCAGTGAGTCGACGGGGGGACGGGGCAATGAGCAGTTCTTC
TRBD1	16	TRBJ2-7	few	TRBV5-1	CASSFRQGSSSHEQYF	TGCGCCAGCAGCTTTAGACAGGGCTCATCGTCCCACGAGCAGTACTTC
TRBD2	13	TRBJ2-1	.	TRBV12-3/TRBV12-4	CASSFYSGPEQFF	TGTGCCAGCAGTTTCTATAGCGGGCCTGAGCAGTTCTTC
TRBD1	17	TRBJ2-7	.	TRBV5-6	CASSSLTGTGSPLGQYF	TGTGCCAGCAGCTCGCTAACCGGGACAGGGTCCCCTTTAGGGCAGTACTTC
TRBD1	14	TRBJ2-7	.	TRBV6-6	CASSYVTGGGEQYF	TGTGCCAGCAGTTACGTGACAGGGGGAGGCGAGCAGTACTTC
TRBD1	17	TRBJ1-2	.	TRBV19	CASSLGTGRTLNYGYTF	TGTGCCAGTAGTCTCGGGACAGGGAGGACTCTAAACTATGGCTACACCTTC
.	14	TRBJ2-1	.	TRBV2	CASTGLLTYNEQFF	TGTGCCAGCACTGGACTGCTTACCTACAATGAGCAGTTCTTC
.	13	TRBJ2-3	few	TRBV7-9	CASSSGQTDTQYF	TGTGCCAGCAGCTCCGGACAGACAGATACGCAGTATTTT